The 22 T cell receptor beta chains below come from one sample, sequenced in a study of blood T cell repertoires in COVID-19 (dated by TCRdb to 2020 to 2022). The protocol used for the library was the immunoSEQ multiplex PCR assay. The table was pulled from immuneACCESS by TCRdb, which kept in-frame rearrangements only. Such tables lose some clones; where checked, under half of the loss comes from unresolved V genes, and the rest has no known cause. Here the sample has about 120,000 clones; 90% occur a single time. The top ten clones comprise approximately 1.7% of the sample. Source material: peripheral blood. The receptors originated from a human donor with active COVID-19. The donor label of this sample is uncertain.

The rearrangement joins TRBV5-4 to TRBJ1-4, with 8 bases identical to TRBD1. Germline lookup yields CDR1 SGHNT and CDR2 YYREEE (reference sequence). This CDR3 spans 15 amino acids. V shed 0 bases, J shed 5 bases, and the junction held 3 bases outside the gene matches. The CDR3 here is CASSLEAGGNEKLFF. The CDR3 DNA is TGTGCCAGCAGCTTGGAGGCAGGGGGCAATGAAAAACTGTTTTTT.

V usage is TRBV19 and J usage is TRBJ2-7, with a tentative D call TRBD2 (6 bases). Germline CDR1 reads LNHDA; CDR2 reads SQIVND (reference sequence). The CDR3 totals 14 residues. Trimming pared 6 bases from V and 4 bases from J, leaving 16 bases between. Here the CDR3 DNA reads TGTGCCAGTAGGTTGGGTAGCGGAGGGTACGAGCAGTACTTC. This gives the protein CASRLGSGGYEQYF.

This chain connects TRBV6-5 to TRBJ1-1; 8 bases match TRBD1. The length of the CDR3 is 15 residues. From germline, CDR1 is MNHEY and CDR2 SVGAGI. V was pared by 6 bases and J by 3 bases, with 9 bases of the junction left unmatched. This CDR3 is CASSPGQDIHTEAFF. The CDR3 coding sequence is TGTGCCAGCAGCCCGGGACAGGATATTCACACTGAAGCTTTCTTT.

The rearrangement uses TRBV2 and TRBJ2-1; 11 positions match TRBD1. CDR1 is SNHLY and CDR2 is FYNNEI in the germline V gene. There are 15 residues in the CDR3. V lost 6 bases, J lost 4 bases, and 5 bases stayed unmatched. CDR3 bases: TGTGCCAGCAGAGCGGGACAGGGGGTTTACAATGAGCAGTTCTTC. Translation gives CASRAGQGVYNEQFF.

The sample holds one count of this clone. V is TRBV28 and J is TRBJ1-4; D perhaps matches TRBD1 (5 bases). Deletions cut 5 bases from V and 7 bases from J, with 17 bases between. CDR1 is MDHEN, CDR2 SYDVKM, per germline. The CDR3 spans 15 residues. The CDR3 sequence: CASSHYRQGGEKLFF. CDR3 coding DNA: TGTGCCAGCAGTCATTATCGGCAGGGAGGTGAAAAACTGTTTTTT. Filled out from reference TRBV28 and TRBJ1-4, the complete variable domain reads DVKVTQSSRYLVKRTGEKVFLECVQDMDHENMFWYRQDPGLGLRLIYFSYDVKMKEKGDIPEGYSVSREKKERFSLILESASTNQTSMYLCASSHYRQGGEKLFFGSGTQLSVL.

This rearrangement joins TRBV6-5 to TRBJ1-6, with 7 bases identical to TRBD1. V trimming: 2 bases; J trimming: 8 bases; junction bases outside the gene matches: 6. The germline V gene has CDR1 MNHEY and CDR2 SVGAGI. This CDR3 region has 15 residues. DNA for the CDR3: TGTGCCAGCAGTTACGGATGGACAGGAGATTCACCCCTCCACTTT. Translation gives CASSYGWTGDSPLHF.

The genes are TRBV7-3 and TRBJ2-2; a possible D gene is TRBD1 (5 bases). CDR3 length equals 17 residues. The V and J ends lost 2 bases and 2 bases respectively, with 15 bases between them. Per germline, CDR1 SGHTA and CDR2 FQGTGA. The CDR3 DNA sequence: TGTGCCAGCAGCTTAGACAGTGGGGTCGGAAACACCGGGGAGCTGTTTTTT. Protein sequence: CASSLDSGVGNTGELFF.

This chain connects TRBV7-2 to TRBJ2-3; TRBD2 might be the D (6 bases). This CDR3 is built from 15 residues. Germline CDR1 reads SGHTA; CDR2 reads FQGNSA. V lost 5 bases and J lost 1, with 13 bases in between. CDR3 region: CASSLKWGGTDTQYF. CDR3 DNA: TGTGCCAGCAGCCTTAAATGGGGGGGCACAGATACGCAGTATTTT.

The J gene is TRBJ2-1, the V gene TRBV7-2; 7 bases map to TRBD2. CDR3 length equals 15 residues. Germline CDR1 is SGHTA and CDR2 is FQGNSA. The V gene end was trimmed by 1 base and the J gene end by 9 bases; junction bases not matched to a gene: 9. In DNA form, the CDR3 reads TGTGCCAGCAGCTTAGTACCCCTAGCGGAGATTGAGCAGTTCTTC. Its protein is CASSLVPLAEIEQFF.

CDR3 amino acids: CASSPWEGDLNQPQHF. The CDR3 DNA reads TGTGCCAGCAGCCCGTGGGAGGGTGACCTCAATCAGCCCCAGCATTTT. The gene calls are TRBV5-8 and TRBJ1-5; no clear D. CDR1 and CDR2 from the germline V gene are SGHTS and YDEGEE. The CDR3 covers 16 residues. V shed 4 bases and J shed 3 bases, with 17 bases lying between them.

The chain employs TRBV4-3 and TRBJ2-3; 12 positions agree with TRBD1. Trimming took 0 bases from V and 0 from J; bases not matched to a gene: 7. Germline loops: CDR1 LGHNA, CDR2 YSLEER. This CDR3 spans 19 amino acids. The CDR3 nucleotides are TGCGCCAGCAGCCAAGATGGGACAGGGGGCGGTTGGAGCACAGATACGCAGTATTTT. This encodes CASSQDGTGGGWSTDTQYF.

This clone was seen once. CDR3 coding DNA: TGTGCCAGCAGCCAAGTTAATAGCTACAATGAGCAGTTCTTC. It encodes CASSQVNSYNEQFF. V gene TRBV3-1 (or the pseudogene TRBV3-2) combines with J gene TRBJ2-1, with D hard to call. The CDR3 has 14 residues. Germline CDR1 and CDR2: LGHDT and YNNKEL (reference sequence). V dropped 1 base and J dropped 3 bases, with 7 bases sitting between them.

This clone was observed a handful of times. The CDR3 coding sequence is TGCGCCAGCAGCTTGGGGAGCTCCTCTAATGAAAAACTGTTTTTT. Residues: CASSLGSSSNEKLFF. The rearrangement links TRBV5-1 to TRBJ1-4, with D hard to call. V lost 0 bases, J lost 3 bases, and 9 bases lay in between. Germline assignment: CDR1 SGHRS and CDR2 YFSETQ. The CDR3 runs to 15 residues.

The J gene is TRBJ1-2, the V gene TRBV4-1; tentative D call: TRBD1 (5 bases). CDR1 and CDR2 from the germline V gene are MGHRA and YSYEKL. CDR3 length equals 15 residues. The V and J ends lost 1 base and 8 bases respectively, with 17 bases between them. CDR3 nucleotides: TGCGCCAGCAGCCAAGTCCAGGCAGGGCTCGAGGGCTACACCTTC. Amino acid sequence: CASSQVQAGLEGYTF.

The chain links TRBV27 to TRBJ1-2; D is possibly TRBD1 (6 bases). CDR3 length: 13 residues. Germline V gene sequence: CDR1 MNHEY, CDR2 SMNVEV (reference sequence). Deletions cut 3 bases from V and 6 bases from J, with 11 bases between. Here the CDR3 reads CASSFRGGDGYTF. The DNA of the CDR3 is TGTGCCAGCAGTTTTAGAGGGGGAGATGGCTACACCTTC.

The chain couples TRBV7-2 to TRBJ2-5; D is ambiguous. V lost 1 base, J lost 5 bases, and 8 bases lay in between. CDR1 and CDR2 (germline): SGHTA, FQGNSA. The CDR3 length is 13 residues. The chain's CDR3 is CASSLDMRETQYF. DNA of the CDR3: TGTGCCAGCAGCTTAGACATGAGGGAGACCCAGTACTTC.

The V call is TRBV30, the J call TRBJ1-1; 7 bases agree with TRBD1. Trimming cost V 1 base and J 3 bases; bases outside gene matches: 2. CDR1 and CDR2 (germline): GTSNPN, SVGIG (reference sequence). This CDR3 region has 13 residues. The CDR3 bases are TGTGCCTGGAGTGCCCAGGGGGACACTGAAGCTTTCTTT. Protein product: CAWSAQGDTEAFF.

This sequence joins TRBV12-3 or TRBV12-4 and TRBJ1-1; D gene uncertain. Trimming took 3 bases from V and 4 from J, leaving 9 bases between them. This CDR3 spans 13 amino acids. The CDR3 DNA follows: TGTGCCAGCAGTTTGTTTGGAGGCACTGAAGCTTTCTTT. Translating it yields CASSLFGGTEAFF.

The table lists this clone with a count of one. The V call is TRBV19, the J call TRBJ1-5, with D unresolved. The germline CDR1 and CDR2 sequences are LNHDA and SQIVND (reference sequence). Trimming pared 10 bases from V and 0 bases from J, leaving 13 bases between. This CDR3 is built from 14 residues. CDR3 protein: CANPGSYSNQPQHF. The CDR3 coding sequence is TGTGCCAATCCAGGTTCTTATAGCAATCAGCCCCAGCATTTT.

The chain links TRBV28 to TRBJ1-1; D not certain. CDR1 MDHEN and CDR2 SYDVKM come from the germline V gene. The CDR3 is 12 amino acids. Trimming pared 8 bases from V and 1 base from J, leaving 8 bases between. CDR3 sequence (DNA): TGTGCCAGCGGAGACGGGAACACTGAAGCTTTCTTT. Its protein is CASGDGNTEAFF.

The table lists this clone with a count of one. CDR3 sequence reads: CASSSVYSGNTIYF. CDR3 nucleotides: TGTGCCAGTAGTTCCGTTTACTCTGGAAACACCATATATTTT. V and J are TRBV19 and TRBJ1-3; no firm D call. Trimming left V 5 bases short and J 0 bases short, with 8 bases between. This CDR3 comprises 14 residues. The germline gives CDR1 LNHDA, CDR2 SQIVND (reference sequence).

The rearrangement links TRBV24-1 to TRBJ2-6, with 7 bases identical to TRBD1. CDR3 length: 20 amino acids. V lost 8 bases and J lost 0; bases outside the gene matches: 18. CDR1 is KGHDR, CDR2 SFDVKD, per germline. CDR3 residues: CATMTPGKGQSFSGANVLTF. CDR3 DNA: TGTGCCACCATGACACCCGGGAAGGGACAGTCGTTCTCTGGGGCCAACGTCCTGACTTTC.